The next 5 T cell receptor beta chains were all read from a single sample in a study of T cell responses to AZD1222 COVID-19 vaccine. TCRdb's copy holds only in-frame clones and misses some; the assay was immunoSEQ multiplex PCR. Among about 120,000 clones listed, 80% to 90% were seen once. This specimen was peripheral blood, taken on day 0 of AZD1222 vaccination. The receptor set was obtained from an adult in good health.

CDR3 sequence: CATSEPDSYEQYF. The CDR3 bases are TGTGCCACCAGTGAACCCGACTCCTACGAGCAGTACTTC. The chain recombines TRBV24-1 with TRBJ2-7; unclear D gene. The germline V gene has CDR1 KGHDR and CDR2 SFDVKD. The CDR3 has 13 amino acids. Trimming cost V 4 bases and J 0 bases, with 6 bases left between them.

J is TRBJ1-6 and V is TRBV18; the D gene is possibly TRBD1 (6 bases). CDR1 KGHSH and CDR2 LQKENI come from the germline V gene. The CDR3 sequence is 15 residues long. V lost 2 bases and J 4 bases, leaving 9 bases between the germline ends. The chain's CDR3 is CASSPFQGYNSPLHF. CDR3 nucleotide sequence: TGTGCCAGCTCACCATTCCAGGGGTATAATTCACCCCTCCACTTT.

The DNA of the CDR3 is TGTGCCAGCACACCCGGGACGGCTTCCTACACCTTC. It is translated as CASTPGTASYTF. The J gene is TRBJ1-2, the V gene TRBV28, with D possibly matching TRBD1 (5 bases). V gave up 7 bases and J gave up 10 bases, with 16 bases separating them. The CDR3 totals 12 residues. Germline CDR1 and CDR2: MDHEN and SYDVKM.

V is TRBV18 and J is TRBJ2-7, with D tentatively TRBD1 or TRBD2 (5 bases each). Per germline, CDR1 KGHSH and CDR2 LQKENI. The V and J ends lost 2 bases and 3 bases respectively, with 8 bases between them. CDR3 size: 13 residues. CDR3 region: CASSPEGYYEQYF. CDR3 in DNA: TGTGCCAGCTCACCAGAGGGGTACTACGAGCAGTACTTC.

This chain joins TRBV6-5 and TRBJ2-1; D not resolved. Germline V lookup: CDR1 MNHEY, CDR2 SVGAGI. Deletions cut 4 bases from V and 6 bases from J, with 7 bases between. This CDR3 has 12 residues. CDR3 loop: CASSSQFNEQFF. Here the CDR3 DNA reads TGTGCCAGCAGTTCACAGTTCAATGAGCAGTTCTTC.